The 28 T cell receptor beta chains below come from one sample, sequenced in a study of blood T cell repertoires in COVID-19. Generated by immunoSEQ multiplex PCR, the TCRdb table keeps only in-frame clones and is missing some. This sample has roughly 180,000 clones, with over 80% found just once. Material: peripheral blood. The receptors derive from a woman in her thirties or forties with COVID-19, enrolled during active disease.

This chain links TRBV6-5 with TRBJ2-2; 9 nucleotides match TRBD1. The CDR3 is made up of 14 amino acids. CDR1 is MNHEY and CDR2 is SVGAGI in the germline V gene. The junction had 7 bases not matched to a gene; V was cut back by 5 bases and J by 9 bases. CDR3 bases: TGTGCCAGCAGTCCCCCGGGACAGGGTTGGGAGCTGTTTTTT. Translating it yields CASSPPGQGWELFF.

The V gene is TRBV27, the J gene TRBJ2-7, with D possibly matching TRBD2 (6 bases). Between the trimmed V and J ends, which lost 10 bases and 2 bases, there was a span of 15 bases. The CDR3 loop spans 13 amino acids. CDR1 is MNHEY, CDR2 SMNVEV, per germline (reference sequence). The CDR3 nucleotides read TGTGCCACCCGACTAGTGGGCGCCTACGAGCAGTACTTC. Its protein is CATRLVGAYEQYF.

The genes are TRBV4-1 and TRBJ2-2; 8 bases match TRBD1. The junction had 6 bases not matched to a gene; V was cut back by 0 bases and J by 3 bases. Germline V CDR1 and CDR2: MGHRA, YSYEKL. CDR3 length equals 17 residues. This CDR3 reads CASSQDAGQAYTGELFF. The CDR3 nucleotides are TGCGCCAGCAGCCAAGATGCGGGACAGGCCTACACCGGGGAGCTGTTTTTT.

The gene calls are TRBV18 and TRBJ1-6; the D is unclear. Trimming took 3 bases from V and 7 from J, leaving 7 bases between them. The CDR3 extends over 13 amino acids. The germline V gene encodes CDR1 KGHSH and CDR2 LQKENI. CDR3 sequence (DNA): TGTGCCAGCTCACCTAAAGAGAATTCACCCCTCCACTTT. Its protein product is CASSPKENSPLHF.

The chain uses TRBV4-1 and TRBJ1-4; 11 nucleotides agree with TRBD1. V gave up 6 bases and J gave up 7 bases; unmatched junction bases: 7. The CDR3 extends over 15 amino acids. Germline V CDR1 and CDR2: MGHRA, YSYEKL. The CDR3: CASSRDRGISEKLFF. The DNA for the CDR3 is TGCGCCAGCAGTCGGGACAGGGGGATTAGTGAAAAACTGTTTTTT.

The gene calls are TRBV19 and TRBJ2-5, with 8 bases that match TRBD1. The V gene end was trimmed by 5 bases and the J gene end by 5 bases; junction bases not matched to a gene: 13. The CDR3 spans 16 residues. Germline values: CDR1 LNHDA, CDR2 SQIVND (reference sequence). CDR3: CASSASWTGKEETQYF. The CDR3 nucleotides are TGTGCCAGTAGTGCTTCATGGACAGGGAAGGAGGAGACCCAGTACTTC. Drawing the rest from reference TRBV19 and TRBJ2-5, the complete variable domain is DGGITQSPKYLFRKEGQNVTLSCEQNLNHDAMYWYRQDPGQGLRLIYYSQIVNDFQKGDIAEGYSVSREKKESFPLTVTSAQKNPTAFYLCASSASWTGKEETQYFGPGTRLLVL.

This chain joins TRBV10-3 and TRBJ2-7; tentative D call: TRBD2 (7 bases). Germline CDR1 ENHRY, CDR2 SYGVKD. This CDR3 has 13 residues. Trimming removed 10 bases at V and 3 bases at J, with 16 bases between. The CDR3 DNA is TGTGCCACCGGGGGAGGGACACTCTACGAGCAGTACTTC. The encoded protein is CATGGGTLYEQYF.

The V call is TRBV7-2, the J call TRBJ2-1, with 9 bases lining up with TRBD2. CDR3 size: 15 residues. Losses at the gene ends were 2 bases for V and 9 bases for J; bases not matched to a gene: 8. CDR1 SGHTA and CDR2 FQGNSA come from the germline V gene. The CDR3 DNA sequence: TGTGCCAGCAGCTTATTCTTGGAAGCGGGAGGTGAGCAGTTCTTC. This sequence encodes CASSLFLEAGGEQFF. Drawing the rest from reference TRBV7-2 and TRBJ2-1, the complete variable domain is GAGVSQSPSNKVTEKGKDVELRCDPISGHTALYWYRQSLGQGLEFLIYFQGNSAPDKSGLPSDRFSAERTGGSVSTLTIQRTQQEDSAVYLCASSLFLEAGGEQFFGPGTRLTVL.

The chain links TRBV13 to TRBJ2-5; D call uncertain. CDR3 length equals 18 residues. V lost 5 bases to trimming and J lost 5 bases, with 27 bases between them. In germline, CDR1 is PRHDT, CDR2 FYEKMQ (reference sequence). CDR3 region: CASSPPGRHVTLLETQYF. The CDR3 DNA reads TGTGCCAGCAGCCCCCCTGGCCGACATGTAACTCTTCTGGAGACCCAGTACTTC. The whole variable domain, remainder taken from reference TRBV13 and TRBJ2-5, is AAGVIQSPRHLIKEKRETATLKCYPIPRHDTVYWYQQGPGQDPQFLISFYEKMQSDKGSIPDRFSAQQFSDYHSELNMSSLELGDSALYFCASSPPGRHVTLLETQYFGPGTRLLVL.

V usage is TRBV2 and J usage is TRBJ1-1; possibly TRBD1 for D (6 bases). This CDR3 has 13 amino acids. Trimming left V 6 bases short and J 1 base short, with 9 bases between. Germline CDR1 SNHLY, CDR2 FYNNEI. For the CDR3, the DNA is TGTGCCAGCAGGGACAGACAGAACACTGAAGCTTTCTTT. Amino acid sequence: CASRDRQNTEAFF.

This chain connects TRBV3-1 (or the pseudogene TRBV3-2) to TRBJ1-1; 8 positions agree with TRBD1. The CDR3 consists of 16 residues. J was trimmed by 4 bases and V by 2 bases; bases with no gene match: 9. Germline V gene lookup returns CDR1 LGHDT and CDR2 YNNKEL (reference sequence). The CDR3 is CASSQRAGGQGTEAFF. In DNA, the CDR3 is TGTGCCAGCAGCCAAAGAGCAGGGGGCCAGGGCACTGAAGCTTTCTTT.

In this sample, this clone turned up a few times. J is TRBJ1-2 and V is TRBV25-1, with 7 bases that match TRBD1. In germline, CDR1 is MGHDK, CDR2 SYGVNS. The CDR3 totals 14 residues. Trimming took 4 bases from V and 7 from J; bases not matched to a gene: 9. The CDR3 DNA follows: TGTGCCAGCAGTGCGGAGAGGGGGCAAGGTGGCTACACCTTC. Translated, it gives CASSAERGQGGYTF.

The chain couples TRBV6-2 or TRBV6-3 to TRBJ2-7, with TRBD1 matching 7 bases. The J segment lost 3 bases and the V segment lost 0 bases, leaving 5 bases of the junction unmatched. This CDR3 spans 15 amino acids. CDR1 and CDR2 from the germline V gene are MNHEY and SVGEGT. CDR3 DNA: TGTGCCAGCAGTTACTCGGGACAGAAACGCTACGAGCAGTACTTC. It specifies CASSYSGQKRYEQYF.

The gene calls are TRBV18 and TRBJ1-5; the D gene is possibly TRBD1 (5 bases). The germline V gene has CDR1 KGHSH and CDR2 LQKENI. This CDR3 has 15 amino acids. Trimming removed 6 bases at V and 5 bases at J, with 17 bases between. CDR3 sequence reads: CASSAGRSTDQPQHF. The CDR3 DNA is TGTGCCAGCTCGGCGGGACGGAGTACTGATCAGCCCCAGCATTTT.

This chain links TRBV5-1 with TRBJ1-2; 7 bases line up with TRBD1. The V gene end was trimmed by 0 bases and the J gene end by 5 bases; junction bases not matched to a gene: 4. Germline lookup yields CDR1 SGHRS and CDR2 YFSETQ. The CDR3 contains 14 residues. The CDR3 sequence is CASSLGTGLYGYTF. CDR3 bases: TGCGCCAGCAGCTTGGGGACAGGACTATATGGCTACACCTTC. Filled out from reference TRBV5-1 and TRBJ1-2, the complete variable domain reads KAGVTQTPRYLIKTRGQQVTLSCSPISGHRSVSWYQQTPGQGLQFLFEYFSETQRNKGNFPGRFSGRQFSNSRSEMNVSTLELGDSALYLCASSLGTGLYGYTFGSGTRLTVV.

The CDR3 nucleotides read TGCGCCAGCAGGAGTTCTGCCACAGATACGCAGTATTTT. Translating it yields CASRSSATDTQYF. J is TRBJ2-3 and V is TRBV10-1; D remains unclear. Germline assignment: CDR1 WNHNN and CDR2 SYGVQD (reference sequence). Deletions cut 6 bases from V and 2 bases from J, with 9 bases between. The CDR3 contains 13 residues.

This CDR3 is CASSLDGLNTGELFF. The CDR3 region has the DNA TGTGCCAGCAGCTTAGATGGACTGAACACCGGGGAGCTGTTTTTT. The chain couples TRBV11-2 to TRBJ2-2; the D gene is possibly TRBD2 (5 bases). V dropped 0 bases and J dropped 1 base, with 6 bases sitting between them. Germline V CDR1 and CDR2: SGHAT, FQNNGV. This CDR3 has 15 amino acids.

CDR3 sequence reads: CASSLEGLRQGRGNYGYTF. The CDR3 DNA sequence: TGCGCCAGCAGCTTGGAGGGTTTGAGACAGGGAAGAGGAAACTATGGCTACACCTTC. The V call is TRBV5-1, the J call TRBJ1-2; 7 positions agree with TRBD1. The CDR3 sequence is 19 residues long. The V segment lost 0 bases and the J segment 2 bases; nucleotides outside the gene matches: 16. CDR1 is SGHRS and CDR2 is YFSETQ in the germline V gene.

V is TRBV7-9 and J is TRBJ2-1, with TRBD1 identical over 8 bases. Germline CDR1 SEHNR, CDR2 FQNEAQ (reference sequence). V was clipped by 5 bases and J by 8 bases; unmatched bases: 14. This CDR3 has 16 residues. The CDR3 sequence is CASSTLRGPLVDEQFF. The CDR3 region has the DNA TGTGCCAGCAGCACCCTCAGGGGGCCGTTGGTGGATGAGCAGTTCTTC.

The chain carries TRBV19 and TRBJ2-6; 11 bases match TRBD2. The germline V gene has CDR1 LNHDA and CDR2 SQIVND (reference sequence). V trimming: 5 bases; J trimming: 4 bases; junction bases outside the gene matches: 10. The CDR3 runs 18 residues. The CDR3 DNA sequence: TGTGCCAGTAGTTATCAGAGACTAGCGGGGACCGGGGCCAACGTCCTGACTTTC. It translates to CASSYQRLAGTGANVLTF.

The J gene is TRBJ1-2, the V gene TRBV19, with TRBD1 identical over 12 bases. Germline V CDR1 and CDR2: LNHDA, SQIVND (reference sequence). After removal of 6 bases from V and 4 bases from J, the junction contained 12 bases not matched to a gene. The CDR3 is made up of 17 amino acids. The CDR3: CASSTPGTGGAGYGYTF. The DNA of the CDR3 is TGTGCCAGTAGCACCCCCGGGACAGGGGGCGCAGGCTATGGCTACACCTTC.

The chain is built from TRBV4-2 and TRBJ1-2, with 7 bases matching TRBD1. Per germline, CDR1 LGHNA and CDR2 YNFKEQ. J was trimmed by 8 bases and V by 0 bases; bases with no gene match: 12. The CDR3 runs 16 residues. DNA of the CDR3: TGTGCCAGCAGCCAAGATGGGTCCGCAGGGGGTCTGGGCTACACCTTC. This gives the protein CASSQDGSAGGLGYTF.

This chain joins TRBV4-1 and TRBJ2-1; 8 bases are shared with TRBD1. With 1 base clipped from V and 5 bases from J, the junction kept 7 bases outside the gene matches. The CDR3 covers 16 residues. Per germline, CDR1 MGHRA and CDR2 YSYEKL. DNA for the CDR3: TGCGCCAGCAGCCAAGTCCCAGGGGGCTTGGACAATGAGCAGTTCTTC. This sequence encodes CASSQVPGGLDNEQFF.

There are a few counts of this clone. The chain couples TRBV6-2 or TRBV6-3 to TRBJ1-5; D remains ambiguous. Germline assignment: CDR1 MNHEY and CDR2 SVGEGT. V was clipped by 1 base and J by 6 bases, with 10 bases between them. The CDR3 contains 14 residues. Here the CDR3 DNA reads TGTGCCAGCAGTTACTTGGGCCACCCTCAGCCCCAGCATTTT. It yields the protein CASSYLGHPQPQHF.

This clone has a single count. The V and J genes are TRBV19 and TRBJ1-2; 8 nucleotides line up with TRBD1. The CDR3 contains 15 residues. Germline CDR1 is LNHDA and CDR2 is SQIVND (reference sequence). V shed 2 bases and J 3 bases; nucleotides not matched to a gene: 5. CDR3 in amino acids: CASSISDRADYGYTF. Written as DNA, the CDR3 is TGTGCCAGTAGTATATCGGACAGGGCCGACTATGGCTACACCTTC.

This clone has a handful of counts. The chain links TRBV7-9 to TRBJ2-7, with a possible D match to TRBD2 (6 bases). The ends were cut back, 5 bases at V and 0 bases at J, with 14 bases in the middle. CDR3 length equals 15 residues. Germline assignment: CDR1 SEHNR and CDR2 FQNEAQ (reference sequence). CDR3 sequence reads: CASSRRGLLSYEQYF. As DNA, the CDR3 is TGTGCCAGCAGCCGGCGGGGTTTACTCTCCTACGAGCAGTACTTC.

The chain joins TRBV19 to TRBJ2-2, with 7 nucleotides matching TRBD1. The germline gives CDR1 LNHDA, CDR2 SQIVND (reference sequence). This CDR3 is built from 16 residues. The V gene end was trimmed by 1 base and the J gene end by 2 bases; junction bases not matched to a gene: 4. CDR3 coding DNA: TGTGCCAGTAGTATAGCCGGGACAGTTAACACCGGGGAGCTGTTTTTT. Translation: CASSIAGTVNTGELFF. Filled out from reference TRBV19 and TRBJ2-2, the complete variable domain reads DGGITQSPKYLFRKEGQNVTLSCEQNLNHDAMYWYRQDPGQGLRLIYYSQIVNDFQKGDIAEGYSVSREKKESFPLTVTSAQKNPTAFYLCASSIAGTVNTGELFFGEGSRLTVL.

This chain connects TRBV7-7 to TRBJ2-2; D not resolved. CDR3 length: 12 amino acids. The ends were cut back, 2 bases at V and 6 bases at J, with 4 bases in the middle. Germline V gene sequence: CDR1 SSHAT, CDR2 FNYEAQ (reference sequence). Written as DNA, the CDR3 is TGTGCCAGCAGCTTAAGAGCCGGGGAGCTGTTTTTT. Protein sequence: CASSLRAGELFF.